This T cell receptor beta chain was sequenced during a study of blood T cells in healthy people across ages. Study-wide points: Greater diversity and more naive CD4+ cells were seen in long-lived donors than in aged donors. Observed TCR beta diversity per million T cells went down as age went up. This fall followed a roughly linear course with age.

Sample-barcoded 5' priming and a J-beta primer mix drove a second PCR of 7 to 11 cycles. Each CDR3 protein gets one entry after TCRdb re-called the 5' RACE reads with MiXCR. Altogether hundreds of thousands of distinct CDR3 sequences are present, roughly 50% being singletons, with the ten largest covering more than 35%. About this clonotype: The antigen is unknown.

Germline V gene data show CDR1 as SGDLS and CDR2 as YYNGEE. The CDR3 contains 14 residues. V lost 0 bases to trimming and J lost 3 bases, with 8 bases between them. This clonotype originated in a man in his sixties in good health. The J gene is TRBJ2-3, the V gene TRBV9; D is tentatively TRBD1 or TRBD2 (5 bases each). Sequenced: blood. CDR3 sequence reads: CASSVVWGTDTQYF. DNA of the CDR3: TGTGCCAGCAGCGTAGTCTGGGGGACAGATACGCAGTATTTT.